The TCR beta chain described here comes from a study of T cell responses to AZD1222 COVID-19 vaccine. Overall study context: Recipients boosted at about 4 weeks or about 12 weeks are pooled.

TCRdb keeps only in-frame clones here, not all; method: immunoSEQ multiplex PCR. The sample lists under 200,000 clones; roughly 93% were seen once. CDR3 length: 16 amino acids. The V gene end was trimmed by 3 bases and the J gene end by 1 base; junction bases not matched to a gene: 6. Germline values: CDR1 DFQATT, CDR2 SNEGSKA (reference sequence). The clonotype comes from an adult in good health. Source: peripheral blood, taken on day 0 of AZD1222 vaccination. V is TRBV20-1 and J is TRBJ2-2; 9 bases line up with TRBD2. The CDR3 region has the DNA TGCAGTGCTAGTAAAGCGGGGGGACTGAACACCGGGGAGCTGTTTTTT. Amino acid sequence: CSASKAGGLNTGELFF.